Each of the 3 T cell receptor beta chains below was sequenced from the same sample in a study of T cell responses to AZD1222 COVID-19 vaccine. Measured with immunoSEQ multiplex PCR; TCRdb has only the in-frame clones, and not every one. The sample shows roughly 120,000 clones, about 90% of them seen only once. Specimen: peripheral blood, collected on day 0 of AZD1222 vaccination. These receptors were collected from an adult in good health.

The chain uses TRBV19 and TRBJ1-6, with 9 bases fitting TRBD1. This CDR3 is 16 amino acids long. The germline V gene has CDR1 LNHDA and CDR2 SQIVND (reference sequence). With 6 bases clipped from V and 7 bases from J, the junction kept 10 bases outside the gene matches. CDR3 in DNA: TGTGCCAGTAGGGATACCACAGGGGGCGGGAATTCACCCCTCCACTTT. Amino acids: CASRDTTGGGNSPLHF. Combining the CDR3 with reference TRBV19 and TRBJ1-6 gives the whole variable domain DGGITQSPKYLFRKEGQNVTLSCEQNLNHDAMYWYRQDPGQGLRLIYYSQIVNDFQKGDIAEGYSVSREKKESFPLTVTSAQKNPTAFYLCASRDTTGGGNSPLHFGNGTRLTVT.

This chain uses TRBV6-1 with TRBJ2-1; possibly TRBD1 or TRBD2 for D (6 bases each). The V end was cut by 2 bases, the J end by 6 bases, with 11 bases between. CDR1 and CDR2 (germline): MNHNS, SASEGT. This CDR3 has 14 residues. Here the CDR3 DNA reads TGTGCCAGCAGTGAAAGGGGGGTCGCCAATGAGCAGTTCTTC. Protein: CASSERGVANEQFF.

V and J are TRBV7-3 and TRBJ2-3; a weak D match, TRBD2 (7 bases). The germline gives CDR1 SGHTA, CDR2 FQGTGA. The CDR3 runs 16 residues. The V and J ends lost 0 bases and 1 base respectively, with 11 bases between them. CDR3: CASSLTGGGRTDTQYF. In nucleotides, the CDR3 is TGTGCCAGCAGCTTAACTGGCGGGGGCCGCACAGATACGCAGTATTTT.